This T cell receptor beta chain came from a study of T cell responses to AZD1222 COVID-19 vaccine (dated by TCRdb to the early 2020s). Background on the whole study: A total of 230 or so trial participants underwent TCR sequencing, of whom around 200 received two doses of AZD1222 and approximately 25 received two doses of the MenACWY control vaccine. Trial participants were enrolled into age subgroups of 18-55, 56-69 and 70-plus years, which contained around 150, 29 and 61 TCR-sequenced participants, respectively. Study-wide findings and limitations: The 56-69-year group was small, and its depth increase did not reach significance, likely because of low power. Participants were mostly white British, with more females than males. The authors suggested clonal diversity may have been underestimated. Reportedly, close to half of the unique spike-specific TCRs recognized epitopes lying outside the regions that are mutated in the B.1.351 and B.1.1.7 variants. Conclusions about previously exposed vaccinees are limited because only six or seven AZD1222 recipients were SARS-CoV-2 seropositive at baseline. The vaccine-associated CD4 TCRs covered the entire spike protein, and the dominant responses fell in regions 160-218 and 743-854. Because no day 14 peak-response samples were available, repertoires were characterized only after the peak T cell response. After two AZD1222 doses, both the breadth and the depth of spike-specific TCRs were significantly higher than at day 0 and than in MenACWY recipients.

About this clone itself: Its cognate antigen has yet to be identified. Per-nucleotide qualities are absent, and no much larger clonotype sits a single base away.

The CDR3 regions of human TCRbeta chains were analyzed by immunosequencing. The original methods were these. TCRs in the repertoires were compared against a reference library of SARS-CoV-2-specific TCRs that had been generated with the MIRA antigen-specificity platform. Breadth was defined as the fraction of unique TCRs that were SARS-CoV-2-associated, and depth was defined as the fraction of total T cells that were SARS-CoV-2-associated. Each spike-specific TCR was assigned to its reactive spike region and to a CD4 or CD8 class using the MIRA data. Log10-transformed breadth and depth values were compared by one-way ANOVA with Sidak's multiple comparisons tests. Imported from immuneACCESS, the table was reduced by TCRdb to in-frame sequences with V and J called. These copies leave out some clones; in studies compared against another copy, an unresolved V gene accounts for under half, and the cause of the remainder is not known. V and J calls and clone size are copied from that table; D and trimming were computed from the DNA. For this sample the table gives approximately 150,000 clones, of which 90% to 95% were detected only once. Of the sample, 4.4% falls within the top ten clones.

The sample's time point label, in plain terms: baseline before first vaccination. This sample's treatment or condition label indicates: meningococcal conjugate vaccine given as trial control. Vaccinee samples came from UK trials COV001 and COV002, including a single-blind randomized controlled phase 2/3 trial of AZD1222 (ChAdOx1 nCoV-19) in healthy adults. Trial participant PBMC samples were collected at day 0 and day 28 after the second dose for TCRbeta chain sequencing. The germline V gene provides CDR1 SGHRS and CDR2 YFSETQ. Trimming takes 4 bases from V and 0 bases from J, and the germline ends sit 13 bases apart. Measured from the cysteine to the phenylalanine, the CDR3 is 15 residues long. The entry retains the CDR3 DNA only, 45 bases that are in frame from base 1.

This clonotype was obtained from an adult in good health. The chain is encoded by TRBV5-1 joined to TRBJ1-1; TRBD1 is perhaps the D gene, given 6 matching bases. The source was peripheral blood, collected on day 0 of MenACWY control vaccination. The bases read TGCGCCAGCAGCCTCAGCAGGGGAATGAACACTGAAGCTTTCTTT. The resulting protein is CASSLSRGMNTEAFF. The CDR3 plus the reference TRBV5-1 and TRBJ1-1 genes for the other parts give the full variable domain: KAGVTQTPRYLIKTRGQQVTLSCSPISGHRSVSWYQQTPGQGLQFLFEYFSETQRNKGNFPGRFSGRQFSNSRSEMNVSTLELGDSALYLCASSLSRGMNTEAFFGQGTRLTVV.